The source of this T cell receptor (beta chain) is a study of blood T cell repertoires in COVID-19. Concerning this clone itself: The sample carries other DNA sequences with the same CDR3.

The data were produced by immunoSEQ multiplex PCR, yet TCRdb's version contains in-frame clones alone and is incomplete. Here the sample spans roughly 290,000 clones, 90% being singletons. This clonotype was obtained from a woman in her late teens or twenties with acute COVID-19. What was sequenced was PBMCs or T cells enriched from blood (not recorded which).

The CDR3 region is CASSKETQYF. The CDR3 nucleotides are TGTGCCAGCAGCAAAGAGACCCAGTACTTC. The rearrangement links TRBV6-5 to TRBJ2-5; D not resolved. The V and J ends lost 6 bases and 3 bases respectively, with 2 bases between them. Germline CDR1 is MNHEY and CDR2 is SVGAGI. The CDR3 consists of 10 residues.